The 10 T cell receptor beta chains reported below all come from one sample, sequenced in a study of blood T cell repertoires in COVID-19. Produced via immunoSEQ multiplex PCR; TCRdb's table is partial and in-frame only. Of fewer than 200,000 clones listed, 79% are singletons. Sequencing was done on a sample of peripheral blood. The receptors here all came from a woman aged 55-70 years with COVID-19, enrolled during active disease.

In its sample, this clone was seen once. The CDR3 sequence is CASSLVGGTGELFF. The CDR3 region has the DNA TGTGCCAGCAGCTTAGTTGGGGGGACCGGGGAGCTGTTTTTT. The V and J genes are TRBV11-2 and TRBJ2-2; possibly TRBD2 for D (6 bases). This CDR3 has 14 residues. Germline CDR1 and CDR2: SGHAT and FQNNGV. The V end was cut by 1 base, the J end by 5 bases, with 8 bases between. The full variable domain, rest sourced from reference TRBV11-2 and TRBJ2-2, is EAGVAQSPRYKIIEKRQSVAFWCNPISGHATLYWYQQILGQGPKLLIQFQNNGVVDDSQLPKDRFSAERLKGVDSTLKIQPAKLEDSAVYLCASSLVGGTGELFFGEGSRLTVL.

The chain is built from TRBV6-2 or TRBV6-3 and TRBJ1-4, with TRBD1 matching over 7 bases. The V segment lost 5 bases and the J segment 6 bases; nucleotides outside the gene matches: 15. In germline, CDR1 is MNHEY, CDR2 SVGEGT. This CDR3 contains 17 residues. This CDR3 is CASSQATGRGPYEKLFF. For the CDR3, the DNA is TGTGCCAGCAGTCAAGCCACCGGGAGGGGGCCTTATGAAAAACTGTTTTTT.

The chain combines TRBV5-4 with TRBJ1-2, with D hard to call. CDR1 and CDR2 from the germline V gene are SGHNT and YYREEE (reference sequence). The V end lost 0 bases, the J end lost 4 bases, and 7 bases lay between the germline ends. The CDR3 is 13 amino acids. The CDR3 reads CASSLVGSYGYTF. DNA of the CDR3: TGTGCCAGCAGCTTGGTGGGGAGCTATGGCTACACCTTC.

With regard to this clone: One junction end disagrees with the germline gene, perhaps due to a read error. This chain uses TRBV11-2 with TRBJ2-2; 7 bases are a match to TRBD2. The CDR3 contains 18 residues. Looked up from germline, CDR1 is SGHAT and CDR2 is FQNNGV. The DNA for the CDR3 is TGTGCCAGCAGCCTAGAGCCCCGCGGGAGTGTGTTCTCCGGGGAGCTGTTTTTT. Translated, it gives CASSLEPRGSVFSGELFF.

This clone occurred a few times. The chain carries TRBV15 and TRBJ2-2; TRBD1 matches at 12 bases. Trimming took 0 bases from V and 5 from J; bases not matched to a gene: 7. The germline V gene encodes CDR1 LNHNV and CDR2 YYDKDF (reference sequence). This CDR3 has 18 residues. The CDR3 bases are TGTGCCACCAGCAGAGAAGGAATGGGACAGGGGGCAACCGGGGAGCTGTTTTTT. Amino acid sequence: CATSREGMGQGATGELFF. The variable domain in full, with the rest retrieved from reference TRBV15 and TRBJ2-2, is DAMVIQNPRYQVTQFGKPVTLSCSQTLNHNVMYWYQQKSSQAPKLLFHYYDKDFNNEADTPDNFQSRRPNTSFCFLDIRSPGLGDTAMYLCATSREGMGQGATGELFFGEGSRLTVL.

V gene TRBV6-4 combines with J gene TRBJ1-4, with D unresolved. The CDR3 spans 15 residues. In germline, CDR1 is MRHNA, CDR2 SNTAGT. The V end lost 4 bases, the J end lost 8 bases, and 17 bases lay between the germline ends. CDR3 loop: CASSGEVEDWEKLFF. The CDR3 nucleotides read TGTGCCAGCAGTGGTGAAGTAGAGGACTGGGAAAAACTGTTTTTT.

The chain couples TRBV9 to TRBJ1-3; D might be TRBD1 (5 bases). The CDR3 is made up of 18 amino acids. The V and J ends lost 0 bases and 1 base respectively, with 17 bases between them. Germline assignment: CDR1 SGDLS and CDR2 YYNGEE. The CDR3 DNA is TGTGCCAGCAGCGTAGCCTCCTGGGTGAAGGGGTCTGGAAACACCATATATTTT. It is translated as CASSVASWVKGSGNTIYF.

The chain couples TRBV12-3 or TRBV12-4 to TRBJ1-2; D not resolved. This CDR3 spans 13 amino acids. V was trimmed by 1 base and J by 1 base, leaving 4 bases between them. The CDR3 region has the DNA TGTGCCAGCAGTTTAGTGAGTAACTATGGCTACACCTTC. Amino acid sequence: CASSLVSNYGYTF.

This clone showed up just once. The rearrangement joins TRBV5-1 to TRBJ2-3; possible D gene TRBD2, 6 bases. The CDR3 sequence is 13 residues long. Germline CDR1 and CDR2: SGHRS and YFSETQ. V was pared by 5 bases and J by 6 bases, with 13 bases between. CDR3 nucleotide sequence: TGCGCCAGCAGGGACCCTGGAGGGGATACGCAGTATTTT. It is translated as CASRDPGGDTQYF. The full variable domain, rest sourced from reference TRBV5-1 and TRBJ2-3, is KAGVTQTPRYLIKTRGQQVTLSCSPISGHRSVSWYQQTPGQGLQFLFEYFSETQRNKGNFPGRFSGRQFSNSRSEMNVSTLELGDSALYLCASRDPGGDTQYFGPGTRLTVL.

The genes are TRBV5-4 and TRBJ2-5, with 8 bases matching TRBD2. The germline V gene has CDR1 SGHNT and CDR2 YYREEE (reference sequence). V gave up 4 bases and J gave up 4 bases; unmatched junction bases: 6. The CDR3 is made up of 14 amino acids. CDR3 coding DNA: TGTGCCAGCAGCCGAGCGGGGGCGGGAGAGACCCAGTACTTC. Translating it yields CASSRAGAGETQYF.